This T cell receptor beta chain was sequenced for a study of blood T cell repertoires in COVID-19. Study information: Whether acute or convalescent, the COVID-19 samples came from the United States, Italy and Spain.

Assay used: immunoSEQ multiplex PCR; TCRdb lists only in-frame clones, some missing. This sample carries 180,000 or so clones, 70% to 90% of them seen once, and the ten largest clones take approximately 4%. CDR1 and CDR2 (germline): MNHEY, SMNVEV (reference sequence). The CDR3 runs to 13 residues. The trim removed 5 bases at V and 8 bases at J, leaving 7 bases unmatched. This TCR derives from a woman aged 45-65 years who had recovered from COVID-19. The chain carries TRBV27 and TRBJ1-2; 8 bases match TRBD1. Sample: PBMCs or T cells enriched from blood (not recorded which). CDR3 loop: CASSPNRGGGYTF. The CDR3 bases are TGTGCCAGCAGTCCCAACAGGGGGGGCGGCTACACCTTC.